The 19 T cell receptor beta chains presented below share a single source sample, sequenced in a study of CD8 T cells in ankylosing spondylitis. TCRdb fed the 5' RACE reads into MiXCR, producing one record per CDR3 protein. Of under 55,000 distinct CDR3 sequences listed, roughly 7.3% are singletons. What was sequenced was blood, either unsorted or a sorted T cell fraction (not recorded which). The receptor source for this set is a female donor with ankylosing spondylitis or in good health (not recorded which).

This clonotype was recorded at least ten times. V is TRBV20-1 and J is TRBJ1-4, with 7 bases fitting TRBD1. CDR3 length equals 14 residues. The germline gives CDR1 DFQATT, CDR2 SNEGSKA (reference sequence). With 6 bases clipped from V and 3 bases from J, the junction kept 7 bases outside the gene matches. CDR3 nucleotide sequence: TGCAGTGCACCCACAGGGGTGGCTAATGAAAAACTGTTTTTT. Translation: CSAPTGVANEKLFF.

The table lists this clonotype with many counts. The chain combines TRBV20-1 with TRBJ2-7; D might be TRBD2 (6 bases). CDR1 DFQATT and CDR2 SNEGSKA come from the germline V gene (reference sequence). The CDR3 is 13 amino acids. The V end was cut by 2 bases, the J end by 3 bases, with 11 bases between. The CDR3 DNA sequence: TGCAGTGCTAGACCGGACTATCTCTACGAGCAGTACTTC. Amino acids: CSARPDYLYEQYF.

Ten or more counts support this clonotype. The J gene is TRBJ2-2, the V gene TRBV20-1; D remains unclear. The CDR3 sequence is 14 residues long. Trimming cost V 3 bases and J 5 bases, with 13 bases left between them. Germline CDR1 reads DFQATT; CDR2 reads SNEGSKA (reference sequence). The CDR3 is CSARPIDSTGELFF. The CDR3 region has the DNA TGCAGTGCTAGGCCCATCGACTCAACCGGGGAGCTGTTTTTT.

With regard to this clonotype: At one boundary the junction diverges from the germline segment, which might be a read error. This sequence joins TRBV20-1 and TRBJ2-4; 7 bases are shared with TRBD1. The CDR3 length is 16 residues. The germline CDR1 and CDR2 sequences are DFQATT and SNEGSKA (reference sequence). This CDR3 is CCADDIQTGAKNIQYF. In DNA, the CDR3 is TGCTGTGCTGATGACATCCAGACAGGGGCCAAAAACATTCAGTACTTC.

This clonotype has ten or more counts. The chain combines TRBV20-1 with TRBJ1-1, with D possibly matching TRBD1 (5 bases). Trimming removed 5 bases at V and 0 bases at J, with 13 bases between. Germline V gene sequence: CDR1 DFQATT, CDR2 SNEGSKA (reference sequence). This CDR3 region has 14 residues. CDR3 protein: CSACRGSMNTEAFF. DNA for the CDR3: TGCAGTGCTTGTAGGGGTTCCATGAACACTGAAGCTTTCTTT.

This clonotype was counted ten times or more. The J gene is TRBJ1-1, the V gene TRBV5-1; the match to TRBD1 covers 7 bases. Germline V lookup: CDR1 SGHRS, CDR2 YFSETQ. The V and J ends lost 2 bases and 4 bases, in that order; junction bases with no gene match: 5. The CDR3 spans 14 residues. The CDR3 here is CASSFDRASTEAFF. CDR3 sequence (DNA): TGCGCCAGCAGCTTCGACAGGGCTTCCACTGAAGCTTTCTTT.

This chain joins TRBV30 and TRBJ1-1; D not certain. This CDR3 region has 11 residues. Trimming stripped 8 bases from V and 8 bases from J, with 15 bases between. CDR1 and CDR2 (germline): GTSNPN, SVGIG (reference sequence). The DNA of the CDR3 is TGTGCCCAAGGGCCCGGCTCGGAAGCTTTCTTT. Translated: CAQGPGSEAFF.

As DNA, the CDR3 is TGTGCCACCTCAGACAGGGGACACACCGGGGAGCTGTTTTTT. Translated: CATSDRGHTGELFF. The rearrangement links TRBV6-2 or TRBV6-3 to TRBJ2-2, with 8 bases identical to TRBD1. V was pared by 10 bases and J by 3 bases, with 7 bases of the junction left unmatched. The CDR3 loop spans 14 amino acids. The germline gives CDR1 MNHEY, CDR2 SVGEGT.

For this clonotype: A read error may be the cause here, since a much bigger clone is one base away. The gene calls are TRBV6-2 or TRBV6-3 and TRBJ2-1; D might be TRBD2 (6 bases). CDR1 and CDR2 from the germline V gene are MNHEY and SVGEGT. CDR3 size: 18 residues. The CDR3: CASSYSIPNRGSGNAQFF. Here the CDR3 DNA reads TGTGCCAGCAGTTACTCGATTCCAAACCGGGGGTCAGGCAATGCGCAGTTCTTC.

In its sample, this clonotype was seen many times. The gene calls are TRBV12-3 or TRBV12-4 and TRBJ2-2; D call uncertain. V was cut by 3 bases and J by 5 bases, with 7 bases left in between. The CDR3 contains 13 residues. The CDR3 region has the DNA TGTGCCAGCAGTTTCCGGCCTACCGGGGAGCTGTTTTTT. Protein product: CASSFRPTGELFF.

This clonotype was seen at least ten times. V and J are TRBV24-1 and TRBJ2-1, with 9 bases identical to TRBD1. The CDR3 totals 15 residues. V lost 4 bases and J lost 6; bases outside the gene matches: 6. Germline CDR1 is KGHDR and CDR2 is SFDVKD. The DNA for the CDR3 is TGTGCCACCAGTGAACAGGGACAGGGTGTCAATGAGCAGTTCTTC. This codes for CATSEQGQGVNEQFF.

This clonotype was seen more than once but under ten times. The chain links TRBV7-4 to TRBJ2-2; 7 positions agree with TRBD1. Per the germline V gene, CDR1 is SGHVT and CDR2 is SQSDAQ. The ends lost 3 bases at V and 2 bases at J; junction bases unmatched: 6. This CDR3 contains 16 residues. CDR3 DNA: TGTGCCAGCAGCTTCGGGACAGAACCAAACACCGGGGAGCTGTTTTTT. Translating it yields CASSFGTEPNTGELFF.

This clonotype occurred many times. V usage is TRBV5-1 and J usage is TRBJ1-3; the D is unclear. The V and J ends lost 0 bases and 0 bases respectively, with 10 bases between them. The CDR3 has 16 residues. The V gene's germline CDR1 is SGHRS and CDR2 YFSETQ. CDR3 loop: CASSLDVPASGNTIYF. The DNA of the CDR3 is TGCGCCAGCAGCTTGGATGTCCCTGCCTCTGGAAACACCATATATTTT.

Many counts were recorded for this clonotype. The chain links TRBV29-1 to TRBJ2-5, with D perhaps assigned TRBD1 or TRBD2 (5 bases each). The length of the CDR3 is 13 residues. V was shortened by 4 bases and J by 5 bases, with 14 bases between the two germline ends. CDR1 SQVTM and CDR2 ANQGSEA come from the germline V gene. The CDR3 spells CSVGHGGGETQYF. For the CDR3, the DNA is TGCAGCGTTGGTCATGGGGGTGGTGAGACCCAGTACTTC.

This clonotype has at least ten counts. The V gene is TRBV29-1, the J gene TRBJ2-7; possible D gene TRBD1, 5 bases. Per germline, CDR1 SQVTM and CDR2 ANQGSEA. This CDR3 has 14 amino acids. V was clipped by 7 bases and J by 6 bases, with 22 bases between them. The CDR3 protein is CSASQFRERGEQYF. DNA for the CDR3: TGCAGCGCCTCCCAGTTTAGGGAAAGGGGCGAGCAGTACTTC.

In its sample, this clonotype was seen many times. The V gene is TRBV20-1, the J gene TRBJ2-2; the D gene could be TRBD1 or TRBD2 (7 bases each). Germline-derived CDR1 and CDR2 are DFQATT and SNEGSKA (reference sequence). The CDR3 totals 15 residues. V was trimmed by 1 base and J by 2 bases, leaving 11 bases between them. CDR3: CSARVRGGNTGELFF. The CDR3 nucleotides are TGCAGTGCTAGAGTCAGGGGGGGTAACACCGGGGAGCTGTTTTTT.

Comments on this clonotype: This may be a read error: a much more frequent sequence differs by one nucleotide. The chain joins TRBV5-5 to TRBJ1-5; no clear D gene. The length of the CDR3 is 14 residues. The germline V gene has CDR1 SGHKS and CDR2 YYEKEE (reference sequence). DNA for the CDR3: TGTGCCAACAGCTTCCAGACTTACGGGCAGCCCCAGCATTTT. It is translated as CANSFQTYGQPQHF.

This clonotype was found many times. V and J are TRBV7-2 and TRBJ1-3; no firm D call. Deletions cut 3 bases from V and 0 bases from J, with 9 bases between. This CDR3 has 15 amino acids. Germline assignment: CDR1 SGHTA and CDR2 FQGNSA. CDR3: CASSFGRSSGNTIYF. The CDR3 DNA reads as TGTGCCAGCAGCTTCGGGCGGAGCTCTGGAAACACCATATATTTT.

The table lists this clonotype with many counts. The chain recombines TRBV5-1 with TRBJ2-5, with D possibly matching TRBD2 (6 bases). The V gene lost 4 bases and the J gene lost 1 base, with 14 bases spanning the gap. This CDR3 has 15 residues. Germline CDR1 SGHRS, CDR2 YFSETQ. The CDR3 region is CASSPGVAAQETQYF. DNA of the CDR3: TGCGCCAGCAGCCCCGGGGTAGCGGCCCAAGAGACCCAGTACTTC.